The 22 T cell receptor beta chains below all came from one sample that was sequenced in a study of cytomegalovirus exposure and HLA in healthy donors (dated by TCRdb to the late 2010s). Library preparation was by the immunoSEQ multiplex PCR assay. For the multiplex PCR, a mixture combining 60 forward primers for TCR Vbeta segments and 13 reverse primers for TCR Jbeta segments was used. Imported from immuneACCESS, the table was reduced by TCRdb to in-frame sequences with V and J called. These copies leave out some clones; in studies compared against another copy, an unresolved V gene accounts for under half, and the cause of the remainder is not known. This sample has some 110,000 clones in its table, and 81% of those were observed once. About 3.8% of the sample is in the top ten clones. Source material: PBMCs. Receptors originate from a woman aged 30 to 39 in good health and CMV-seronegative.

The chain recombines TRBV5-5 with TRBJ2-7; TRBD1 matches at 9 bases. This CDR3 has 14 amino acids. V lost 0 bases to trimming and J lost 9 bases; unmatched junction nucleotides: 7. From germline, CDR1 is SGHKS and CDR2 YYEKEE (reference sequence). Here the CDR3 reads CASSLEGQGVGQYF. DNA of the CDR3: TGTGCCAGCAGCTTGGAGGGACAGGGAGTCGGGCAGTACTTC.

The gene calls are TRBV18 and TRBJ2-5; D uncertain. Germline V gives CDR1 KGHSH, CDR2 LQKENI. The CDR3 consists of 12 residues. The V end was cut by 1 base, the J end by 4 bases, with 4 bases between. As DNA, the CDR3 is TGTGCCAGCTCACCACGGCTAGAGACCCAGTACTTC. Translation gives CASSPRLETQYF.

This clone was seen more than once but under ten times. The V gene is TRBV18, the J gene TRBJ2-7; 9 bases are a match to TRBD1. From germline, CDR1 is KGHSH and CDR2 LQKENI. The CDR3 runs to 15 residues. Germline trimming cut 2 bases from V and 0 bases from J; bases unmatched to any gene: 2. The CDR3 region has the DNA TGTGCCAGCTCACCAATGACAGGGGGCTCCTACGAGCAGTACTTC. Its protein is CASSPMTGGSYEQYF.

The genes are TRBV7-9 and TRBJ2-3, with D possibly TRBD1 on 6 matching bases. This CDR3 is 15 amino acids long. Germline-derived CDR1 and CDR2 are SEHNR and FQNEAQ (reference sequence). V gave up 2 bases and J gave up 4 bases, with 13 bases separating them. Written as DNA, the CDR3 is TGTGCCAGCAGCTTACCACGACAGGATCCAGATACGCAGTATTTT. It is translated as CASSLPRQDPDTQYF. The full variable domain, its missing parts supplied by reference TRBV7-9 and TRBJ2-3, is DTGVSQNPRHKITKRGQNVTFRCDPISEHNRLYWYRQTLGQGPEFLTYFQNEAQLEKSRLLSDRFSAERPKGSFSTLEIQRTEQGDSAMYLCASSLPRQDPDTQYFGPGTRLTVL.

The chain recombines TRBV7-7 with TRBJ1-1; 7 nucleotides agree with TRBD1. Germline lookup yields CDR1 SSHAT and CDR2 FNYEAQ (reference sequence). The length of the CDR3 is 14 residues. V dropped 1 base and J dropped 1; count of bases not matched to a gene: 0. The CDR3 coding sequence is TGTGCCAGCAGCTTAGGACAGGGGAACACTGAAGCTTTCTTT. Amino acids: CASSLGQGNTEAFF.

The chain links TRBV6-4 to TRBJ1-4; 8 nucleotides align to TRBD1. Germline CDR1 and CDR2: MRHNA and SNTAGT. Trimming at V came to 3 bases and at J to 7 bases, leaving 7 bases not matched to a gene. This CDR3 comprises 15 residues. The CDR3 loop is CASSETGVAGEKLFF. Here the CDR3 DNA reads TGTGCCAGCAGTGAGACAGGGGTGGCCGGTGAAAAACTGTTTTTT.

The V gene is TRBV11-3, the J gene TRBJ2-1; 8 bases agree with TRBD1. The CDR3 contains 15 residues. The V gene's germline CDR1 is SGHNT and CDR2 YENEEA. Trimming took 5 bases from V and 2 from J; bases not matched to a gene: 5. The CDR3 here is CASSPGTGAYNEQFF. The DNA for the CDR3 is TGTGCCAGCAGCCCCGGGACAGGAGCCTACAATGAGCAGTTCTTC. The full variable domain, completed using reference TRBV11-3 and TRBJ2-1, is EAGVVQSPRYKIIEKKQPVAFWCNPISGHNTLYWYLQNLGQGPELLIRYENEEAVDDSQLPKDRFSAERLKGVDSTLKIQPAELGDSAVYLCASSPGTGAYNEQFFGPGTRLTVL.

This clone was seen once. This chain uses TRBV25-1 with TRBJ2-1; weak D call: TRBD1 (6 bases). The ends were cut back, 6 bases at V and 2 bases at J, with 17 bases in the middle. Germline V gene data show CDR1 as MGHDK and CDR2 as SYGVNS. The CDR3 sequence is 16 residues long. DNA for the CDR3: TGTGCCAGCAGCTGGGGGAACAGGGTTACCTACAATGAGCAGTTCTTC. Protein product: CASSWGNRVTYNEQFF.

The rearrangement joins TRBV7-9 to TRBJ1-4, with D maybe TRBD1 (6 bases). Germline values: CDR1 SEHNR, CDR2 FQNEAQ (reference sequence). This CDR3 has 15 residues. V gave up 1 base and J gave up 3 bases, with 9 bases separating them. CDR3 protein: CASSLGTDSNEKLFF. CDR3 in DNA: TGTGCCAGCAGCTTAGGGACAGATTCTAATGAAAAACTGTTTTTT. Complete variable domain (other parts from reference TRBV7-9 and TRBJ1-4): DTGVSQNPRHKITKRGQNVTFRCDPISEHNRLYWYRQTLGQGPEFLTYFQNEAQLEKSRLLSDRFSAERPKGSFSTLEIQRTEQGDSAMYLCASSLGTDSNEKLFFGSGTQLSVL.

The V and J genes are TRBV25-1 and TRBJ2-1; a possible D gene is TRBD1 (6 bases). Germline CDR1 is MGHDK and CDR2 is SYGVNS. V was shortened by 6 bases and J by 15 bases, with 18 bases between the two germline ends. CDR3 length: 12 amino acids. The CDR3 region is CASSAPQGVTFF. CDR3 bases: TGTGCCAGCAGCGCCCCACAGGGAGTTACGTTCTTC.

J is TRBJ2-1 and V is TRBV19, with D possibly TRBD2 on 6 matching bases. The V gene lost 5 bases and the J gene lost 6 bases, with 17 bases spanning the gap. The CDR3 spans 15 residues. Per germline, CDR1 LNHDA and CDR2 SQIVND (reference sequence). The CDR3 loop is CASSAWEATGNEQFF. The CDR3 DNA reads TGTGCCAGTAGTGCCTGGGAGGCTACTGGCAATGAGCAGTTCTTC.

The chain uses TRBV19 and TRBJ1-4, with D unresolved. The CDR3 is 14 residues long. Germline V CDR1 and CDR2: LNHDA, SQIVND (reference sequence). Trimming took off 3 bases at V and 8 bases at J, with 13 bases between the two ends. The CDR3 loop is CASSIGAAPEKLFF. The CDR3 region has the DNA TGTGCCAGTAGTATCGGCGCGGCCCCAGAAAAACTGTTTTTT.

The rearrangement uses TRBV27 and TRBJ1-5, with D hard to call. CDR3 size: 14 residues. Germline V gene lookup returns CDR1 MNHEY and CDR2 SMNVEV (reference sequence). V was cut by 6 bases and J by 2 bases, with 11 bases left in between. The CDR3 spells CASSYGLGNQPQHF. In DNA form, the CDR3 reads TGTGCCAGCAGCTACGGGTTGGGCAATCAGCCCCAGCATTTT.

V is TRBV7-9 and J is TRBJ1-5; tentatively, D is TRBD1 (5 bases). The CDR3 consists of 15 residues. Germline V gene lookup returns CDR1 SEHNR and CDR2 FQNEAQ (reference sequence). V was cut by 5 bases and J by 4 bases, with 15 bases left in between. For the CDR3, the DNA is TGTGCCAGCAGCGAGACAGCCGGGGGGAATCAGCCCCAGCATTTT. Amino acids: CASSETAGGNQPQHF. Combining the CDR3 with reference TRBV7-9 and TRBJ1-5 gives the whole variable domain DTGVSQNPRHKITKRGQNVTFRCDPISEHNRLYWYRQTLGQGPEFLTYFQNEAQLEKSRLLSDRFSAERPKGSFSTLEIQRTEQGDSAMYLCASSETAGGNQPQHFGDGTRLSIL.

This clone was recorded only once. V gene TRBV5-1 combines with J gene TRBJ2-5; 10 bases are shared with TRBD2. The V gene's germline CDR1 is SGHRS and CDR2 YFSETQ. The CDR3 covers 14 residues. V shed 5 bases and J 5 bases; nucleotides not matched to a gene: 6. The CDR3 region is CASSSSGSWETQYF. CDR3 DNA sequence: TGCGCCAGCAGTTCTAGCGGGAGTTGGGAGACCCAGTACTTC. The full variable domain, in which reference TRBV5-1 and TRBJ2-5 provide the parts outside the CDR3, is KAGVTQTPRYLIKTRGQQVTLSCSPISGHRSVSWYQQTPGQGLQFLFEYFSETQRNKGNFPGRFSGRQFSNSRSEMNVSTLELGDSALYLCASSSSGSWETQYFGPGTRLLVL.

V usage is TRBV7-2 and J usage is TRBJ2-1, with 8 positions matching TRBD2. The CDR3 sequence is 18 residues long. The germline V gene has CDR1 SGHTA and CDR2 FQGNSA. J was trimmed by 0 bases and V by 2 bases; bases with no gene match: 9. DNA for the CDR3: TGTGCCAGCAGCTTATTGCGACTAGCGCCCCTCTCCTACAATGAGCAGTTCTTC. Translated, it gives CASSLLRLAPLSYNEQFF.

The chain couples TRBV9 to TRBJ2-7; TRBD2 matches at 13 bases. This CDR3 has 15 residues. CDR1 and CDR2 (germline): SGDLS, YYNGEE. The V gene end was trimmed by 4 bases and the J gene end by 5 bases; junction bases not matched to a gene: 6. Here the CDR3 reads CASSPHTSGRDEQYF. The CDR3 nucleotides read TGTGCCAGCAGCCCGCACACTAGCGGGAGGGACGAGCAGTACTTC.

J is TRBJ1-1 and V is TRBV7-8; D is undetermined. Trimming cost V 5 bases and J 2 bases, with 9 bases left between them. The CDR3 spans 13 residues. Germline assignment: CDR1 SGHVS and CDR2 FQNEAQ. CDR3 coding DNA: TGTGCCAGCAGCCCCCACAGCAACACTGAAGCTTTCTTT. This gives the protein CASSPHSNTEAFF. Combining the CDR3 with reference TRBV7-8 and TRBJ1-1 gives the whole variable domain GAGVSQSPRYKVAKRGQDVALRCDPISGHVSLFWYQQALGQGPEFLTYFQNEAQLDKSGLPSDRFFAERPEGSVSTLKIQRTQQEDSAVYLCASSPHSNTEAFFGQGTRLTVV.

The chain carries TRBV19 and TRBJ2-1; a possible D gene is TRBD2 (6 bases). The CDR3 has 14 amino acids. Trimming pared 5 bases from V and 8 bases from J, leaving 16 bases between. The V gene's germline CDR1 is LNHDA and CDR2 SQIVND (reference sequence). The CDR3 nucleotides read TGTGCCAGTAGTTCAGGGACTGGGCTACATGAGCAGTTCTTC. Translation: CASSSGTGLHEQFF. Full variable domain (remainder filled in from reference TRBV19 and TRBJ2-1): DGGITQSPKYLFRKEGQNVTLSCEQNLNHDAMYWYRQDPGQGLRLIYYSQIVNDFQKGDIAEGYSVSREKKESFPLTVTSAQKNPTAFYLCASSSGTGLHEQFFGPGTRLTVL.

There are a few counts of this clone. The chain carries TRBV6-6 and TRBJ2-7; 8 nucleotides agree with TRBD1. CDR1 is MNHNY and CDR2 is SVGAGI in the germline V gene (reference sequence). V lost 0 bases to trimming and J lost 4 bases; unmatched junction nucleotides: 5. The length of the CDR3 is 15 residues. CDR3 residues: CASSYSRTGGYEQYF. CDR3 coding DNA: TGTGCCAGCAGTTACTCGAGAACAGGGGGATACGAGCAGTACTTC.

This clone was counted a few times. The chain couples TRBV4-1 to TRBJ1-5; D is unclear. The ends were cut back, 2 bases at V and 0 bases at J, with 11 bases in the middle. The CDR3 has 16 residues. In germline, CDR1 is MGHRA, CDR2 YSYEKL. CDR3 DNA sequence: TGCGCCAGCAGCCAAAGTCCTGGGAGTAGCAATCAGCCCCAGCATTTT. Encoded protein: CASSQSPGSSNQPQHF.

DNA for the CDR3: TGTGCCAGCAGTATTACAGGGGGAACTTCCTACGAGCAGTACTTC. Its translation is CASSITGGTSYEQYF. V gene TRBV28 combines with J gene TRBJ2-7; 8 nucleotides align to TRBD1. The length of the CDR3 is 15 residues. From germline, CDR1 is MDHEN and CDR2 SYDVKM. V gave up 5 bases and J gave up 1 base; unmatched junction bases: 7.